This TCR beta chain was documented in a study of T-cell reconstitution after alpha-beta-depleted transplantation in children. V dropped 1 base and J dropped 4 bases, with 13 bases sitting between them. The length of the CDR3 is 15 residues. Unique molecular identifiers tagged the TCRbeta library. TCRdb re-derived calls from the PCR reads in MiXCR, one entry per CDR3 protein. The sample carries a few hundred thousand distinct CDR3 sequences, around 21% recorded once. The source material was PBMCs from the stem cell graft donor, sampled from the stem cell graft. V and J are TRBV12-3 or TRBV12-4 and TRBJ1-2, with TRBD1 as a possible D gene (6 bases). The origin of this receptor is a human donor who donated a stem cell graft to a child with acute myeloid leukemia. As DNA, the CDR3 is TGTGCCAGCAGTTTAGGAGTTACAGGGCTCTATGGCTACACCTTC. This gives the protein CASSLGVTGLYGYTF.